This is a list of T cell receptor beta chains from one sample in a study of radiation and T cells in renal cell carcinoma. Method: immunoSEQ multiplex PCR; TCRdb's copy keeps in-frame clones and lacks some. The table has about 78,000 clones, 89% seen once. Here the sequenced sample was blood, taken from a patient whose treatment included radiotherapy and nephrectomy. Receptors were obtained from a woman aged 70-85 years with renal cell carcinoma. CDR3s include the opening cysteine and the closing phenylalanine or tryptophan. D genes are given only for firm matches. The size entry is marked missing in some rows and otherwise reads once, few, many or a size class.

V gene	clone size	D gene	J gene	CDR3 protein	CDR3 DNA
TRBV18	NA	TRBD2	TRBJ2-2	CASSPTSGATGELFF	TGTGCCAGCTCACCAACAAGCGGGGCCACCGGGGAGCTGTTTTTT
TRBV7-2	NA	TRBD1	TRBJ1-2	CASSLGTGGNYGYTF	TGTGCCAGCAGCTTAGGAACAGGGGGGAACTATGGCTACACCTTC
TRBV2	NA	NA	TRBJ1-2	CASSEEYGYTF	TGTGCCAGCAGTGAAGAGTATGGCTACACCTTC
TRBV10-3	NA	NA	TRBJ1-1	CAIRENTEAFF	TGTGCCATCAGGGAGAACACTGAAGCTTTCTTT
TRBV30	NA	NA	TRBJ2-5	CAWSGETQYF	TGTGCCTGGAGTGGAGAGACCCAGTACTTC
TRBV5-1	once	NA	TRBJ1-2	CASSPGLQPYGYTF	TGCGCCAGCAGCCCCGGATTACAACCCTATGGCTACACCTTC
TRBV19	once	TRBD2	TRBJ2-5	CASSPGTSGRETQYF	TGTGCCAGTAGTCCGGGGACTAGCGGGAGAGAGACCCAGTACTTC
TRBV5-8	NA	NA	TRBJ2-5	CASSDRLPPGETQYF	TGTGCCAGCAGCGACCGACTACCCCCCGGGGAGACCCAGTACTTC
TRBV29-1	NA	TRBD1	TRBJ1-6	CSVGTGAGSPLHF	TGCAGCGTAGGAACAGGGGCTGGCTCACCCCTCCACTTT
TRBV6-5	once	TRBD1	TRBJ1-4	CASSYLQGGEKLFF	TGTGCCAGCAGTTACCTACAGGGGGGAGAAAAACTGTTTTTT
TRBV18	NA	NA	TRBJ1-2	CASSPTGFGYTF	TGTGCCAGCTCACCTACAGGGTTTGGCTACACCTTC
TRBV7-9	NA	NA	TRBJ1-2	CAGREPGYTF	TGTGCCGGGAGGGAACCCGGCTACACCTTC
TRBV30	NA	TRBD1	TRBJ1-2	CAWSVRGQGAGYGYTF	TGTGCCTGGAGTGTAAGGGGACAGGGGGCCGGCTATGGCTACACCTTC
TRBV19	NA	TRBD1	TRBJ2-7	CASSSGTGSSYEQYF	TGTGCCAGTAGCTCCGGGACAGGGAGCTCCTACGAGCAGTACTTC
TRBV6-5	NA	NA	TRBJ1-5	CASTGGNPQHF	TGTGCCAGCACCGGTGGTAACCCCCAGCATTTT
TRBV7-6	NA	TRBD1	TRBJ2-5	CASAEGGAGQETQYF	TGTGCCAGCGCCGAAGGGGGCGCCGGTCAAGAGACCCAGTACTTC
TRBV19	NA	NA	TRBJ2-1	CASSMVDLAPYNEQFF	TGTGCCAGTAGTATGGTGGACTTAGCCCCCTACAATGAGCAGTTCTTC
TRBV19	NA	NA	TRBJ1-5	CASSINENQPQHF	TGTGCCAGTAGTATAAATGAAAATCAGCCCCAGCATTTT
TRBV5-1	NA	NA	TRBJ2-5	CASSLDPGQETQYF	TGCGCCAGCAGCTTGGACCCGGGGCAAGAGACCCAGTACTTC
TRBV5-4	NA	NA	TRBJ1-4	CASRPNTNEKLFF	TGTGCCAGCAGACCCAACACTAATGAAAAACTGTTTTTT
TRBV15	NA	NA	TRBJ2-7	CATSRAPAGLSYEQYF	TGTGCCACCAGCAGAGCCCCAGCGGGCCTCTCCTACGAGCAGTACTTC
TRBV7-2	NA	NA	TRBJ2-7	CASSVGSYEQYF	TGTGCCAGCAGCGTTGGTTCCTACGAGCAGTACTTC
TRBV7-6	once	TRBD2	TRBJ2-1	CASSRAGGASGNEQFF	TGTGCCAGCAGCCGAGCGGGGGGAGCATCGGGCAATGAGCAGTTCTTC
TRBV11-2	NA	NA	TRBJ1-3	CASSPTQSSGNTIYF	TGTGCCAGCAGCCCGACCCAGAGCTCTGGAAACACCATATATTTT
TRBV28	NA	TRBD1	TRBJ1-1	CASSTWVPDRGNANTEAFF	TGTGCCAGCAGCACGTGGGTCCCGGACAGGGGAAATGCGAACACTGAAGCTTTCTTT
TRBV14	NA	TRBD2	TRBJ2-5	CASSRMGLAFQETQYF	TGTGCCAGCAGCCGGATGGGACTAGCTTTCCAAGAGACCCAGTACTTC
TRBV30	NA	NA	TRBJ1-1	CAWSVRGNTEAFF	TGTGCCTGGAGTGTCAGGGGGAACACTGAAGCTTTCTTT
TRBV6-5	NA	NA	TRBJ1-5	CASSSRASNQPQHF	TGTGCCAGCAGTTCCAGGGCGAGCAATCAGCCCCAGCATTTT
TRBV19	NA	TRBD2	TRBJ2-1	CASSTSGAVSEQFF	TGTGCCAGTAGTACTAGCGGGGCCGTCTCCGAGCAGTTCTTC
TRBV7-8	NA	NA	TRBJ1-1	CASSRGSNTEAFF	TGTGCCAGCAGCCGAGGGTCGAACACTGAAGCTTTCTTT
TRBV7-9	few	NA	TRBJ1-1	CASSQTETEAFF	TGTGCCAGCAGCCAGACCGAGACTGAAGCTTTCTTT
TRBV9	NA	NA	TRBJ2-1	CASSVGGGPSYNEQFF	TGTGCCAGCAGCGTAGGAGGGGGGCCCTCTTACAATGAGCAGTTCTTC
TRBV9	NA	TRBD2	TRBJ2-3	CASSVVSGGGTDTQYF	TGTGCCAGCAGCGTAGTATCGGGGGGGGGCACAGATACGCAGTATTTT
TRBV4-3	NA	NA	TRBJ2-1	CASSQDGGNEQFF	TGCGCCAGCAGCCAAGATGGGGGCAATGAGCAGTTCTTC
TRBV19	NA	TRBD1	TRBJ2-3	CASSPGTVLGTDTQYF	TGTGCCAGTAGTCCTGGGACAGTGCTGGGCACAGATACGCAGTATTTT
TRBV7-6	few	NA	TRBJ2-5	CASSYWGETQYF	TGTGCCAGCAGTTACTGGGGAGAGACCCAGTACTTC
TRBV6-5	once	TRBD1	TRBJ1-5	CASRTGANQPQHF	TGTGCCAGCAGGACAGGGGCAAATCAGCCCCAGCATTTT
TRBV6-1	NA	TRBD1	TRBJ1-4	CASSEGGQGAINEKLFF	TGTGCCAGCAGTGAAGGGGGGCAGGGGGCTATTAATGAAAAACTGTTTTTT
TRBV7-3	NA	NA	TRBJ2-3	CASSKGDTQYF	TGTGCCAGCAGTAAGGGGGATACGCAGTATTTT
TRBV29-1	once	TRBD1	TRBJ1-1	CSADLTGGYTEAFF	TGCAGCGCGGACCTAACAGGGGGCTACACTGAAGCTTTCTTT
TRBV5-4	NA	NA	TRBJ2-1	CASSLAGRDEQFF	TGTGCCAGCAGCTTGGCAGGGCGAGATGAGCAGTTCTTC
TRBV7-3	once	NA	TRBJ1-6	CASSLGGNSPLHF	TGTGCCAGCAGCTTAGGTGGTAATTCACCCCTCCACTTT
TRBV19	NA	NA	TRBJ2-3	CASTQTFTDTQYF	TGTGCCAGTACCCAGACCTTCACAGATACGCAGTATTTT
TRBV7-8	NA	TRBD2	TRBJ2-7	CASSLASLAGAEQYF	TGTGCCAGCAGCTTAGCGTCGCTAGCGGGGGCCGAGCAGTACTTC
TRBV9	NA	NA	TRBJ1-1	CASSVDRNTEAFF	TGTGCCAGCAGCGTTGACAGGAACACTGAAGCTTTCTTT